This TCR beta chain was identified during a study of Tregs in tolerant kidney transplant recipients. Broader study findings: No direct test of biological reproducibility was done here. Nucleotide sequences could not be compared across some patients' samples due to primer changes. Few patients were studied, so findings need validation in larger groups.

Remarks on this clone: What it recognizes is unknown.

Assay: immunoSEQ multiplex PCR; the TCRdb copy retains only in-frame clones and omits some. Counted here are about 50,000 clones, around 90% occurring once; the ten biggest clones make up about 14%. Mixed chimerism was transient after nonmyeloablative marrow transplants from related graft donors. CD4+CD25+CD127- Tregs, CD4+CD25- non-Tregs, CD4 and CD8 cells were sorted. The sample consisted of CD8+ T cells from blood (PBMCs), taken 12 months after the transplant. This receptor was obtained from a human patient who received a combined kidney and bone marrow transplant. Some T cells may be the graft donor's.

In nucleotides, the CDR3 is TGTGCCTGGAGTCCCCCAGGGTACTCTGGAAACACCATATATTTT. This translates into CAWSPPGYSGNTIYF. V and J are TRBV30 and TRBJ1-3; D might be TRBD1 (5 bases). The germline V gene encodes CDR1 GTSNPN and CDR2 SVGIG (reference sequence). Deletions cut 2 bases from V and 0 bases from J, with 11 bases between. This CDR3 contains 15 residues.